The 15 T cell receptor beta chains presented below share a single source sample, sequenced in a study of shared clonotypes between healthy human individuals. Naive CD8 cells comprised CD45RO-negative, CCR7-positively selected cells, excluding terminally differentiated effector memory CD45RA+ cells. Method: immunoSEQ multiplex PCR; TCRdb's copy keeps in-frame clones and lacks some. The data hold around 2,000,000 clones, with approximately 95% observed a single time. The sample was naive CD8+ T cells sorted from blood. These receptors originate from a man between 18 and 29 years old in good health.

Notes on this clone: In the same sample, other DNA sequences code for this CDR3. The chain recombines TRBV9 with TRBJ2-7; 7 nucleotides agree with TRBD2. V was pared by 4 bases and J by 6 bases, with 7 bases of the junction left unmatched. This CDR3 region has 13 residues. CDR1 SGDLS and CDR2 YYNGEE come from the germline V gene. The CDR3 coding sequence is TGTGCCAGCAGCCCGGGACTACTCCTCGAGCAGTACTTC. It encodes CASSPGLLLEQYF.

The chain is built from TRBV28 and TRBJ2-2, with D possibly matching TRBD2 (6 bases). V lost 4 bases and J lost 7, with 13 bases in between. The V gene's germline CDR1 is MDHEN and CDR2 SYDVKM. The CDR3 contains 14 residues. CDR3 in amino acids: CASSSGGQVGELFF. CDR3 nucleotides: TGTGCCAGCAGTTCCGGGGGTCAGGTCGGGGAGCTGTTTTTT.

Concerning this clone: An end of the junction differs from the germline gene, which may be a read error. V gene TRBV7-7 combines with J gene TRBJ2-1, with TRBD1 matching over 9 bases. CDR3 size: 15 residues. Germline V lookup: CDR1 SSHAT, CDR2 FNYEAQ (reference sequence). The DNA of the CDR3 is TGTGCTAGCAGCGTACAGGGGGCTGACTACAATGAGCAGTTCTTC. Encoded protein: CASSVQGADYNEQFF.

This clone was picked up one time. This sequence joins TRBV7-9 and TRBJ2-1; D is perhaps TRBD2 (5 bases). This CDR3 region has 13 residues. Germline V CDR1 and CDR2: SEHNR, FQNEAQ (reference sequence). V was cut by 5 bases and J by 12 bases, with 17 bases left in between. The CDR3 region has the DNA TGTGCCAGCAGCCCACGGGGTGACGGTTTGCAGTTCTTC. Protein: CASSPRGDGLQFF.

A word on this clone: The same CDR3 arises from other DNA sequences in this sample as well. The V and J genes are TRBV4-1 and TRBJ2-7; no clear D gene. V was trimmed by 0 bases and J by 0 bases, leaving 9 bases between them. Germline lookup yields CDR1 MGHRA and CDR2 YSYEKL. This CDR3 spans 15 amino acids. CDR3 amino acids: CASSQDEYSSYEQYF. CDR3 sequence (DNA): TGCGCCAGCAGCCAAGATGAGTACAGCTCCTACGAGCAGTACTTC.

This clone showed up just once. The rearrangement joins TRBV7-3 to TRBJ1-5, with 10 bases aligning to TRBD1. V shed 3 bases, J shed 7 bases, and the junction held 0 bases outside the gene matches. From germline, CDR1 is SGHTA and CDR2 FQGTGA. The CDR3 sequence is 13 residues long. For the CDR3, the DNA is TGTGCCAGCAGCTTGACAGGGGGCCAGCCCCAGCATTTT. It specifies CASSLTGGQPQHF.

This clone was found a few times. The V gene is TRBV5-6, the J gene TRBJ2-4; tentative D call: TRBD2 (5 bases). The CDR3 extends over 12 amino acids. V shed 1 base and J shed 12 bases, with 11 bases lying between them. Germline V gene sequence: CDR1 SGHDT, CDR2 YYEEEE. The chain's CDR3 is CASSLLEVDQYF. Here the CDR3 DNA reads TGTGCCAGCAGCTTGCTGGAGGTAGATCAGTACTTC.

The CDR3: CASSTTGRAGNTIYF. CDR3 DNA: TGTGCCAGCAGCACCACAGGGCGGGCTGGAAACACCATATATTTT. The chain joins TRBV13 to TRBJ1-3; D is possibly TRBD1 (6 bases). CDR1 and CDR2 (germline): PRHDT, FYEKMQ (reference sequence). The CDR3 length is 15 residues. V shed 5 bases and J shed 2 bases, with 13 bases lying between them.

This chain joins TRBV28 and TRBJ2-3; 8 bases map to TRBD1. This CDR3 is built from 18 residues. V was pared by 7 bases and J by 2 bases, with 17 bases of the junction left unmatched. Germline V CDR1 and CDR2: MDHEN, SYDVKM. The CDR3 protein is CASNRDRFSLWSTDTQYF. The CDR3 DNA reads TGTGCCAGCAACCGGGACAGGTTCTCACTGTGGTCCACAGATACGCAGTATTTT.

The CDR3 DNA reads TGCGCCAGCAGCCATCCCCTGGACAGGGTGGCTTTCTTT. Amino acid sequence: CASSHPLDRVAFF. The V and J genes are TRBV4-1 and TRBJ1-1; TRBD1 matches at 8 bases. Germline V lookup: CDR1 MGHRA, CDR2 YSYEKL. The CDR3 is 13 amino acids. Trimming removed 3 bases from V and 11 bases from J; junction bases left unmatched: 8.

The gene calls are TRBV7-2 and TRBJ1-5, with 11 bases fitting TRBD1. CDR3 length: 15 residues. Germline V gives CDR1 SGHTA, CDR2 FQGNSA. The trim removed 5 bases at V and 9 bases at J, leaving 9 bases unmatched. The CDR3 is CASSPGTGGRWPQHF. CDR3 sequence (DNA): TGTGCCAGCAGCCCGGGGACAGGGGGTAGATGGCCCCAGCATTTT.

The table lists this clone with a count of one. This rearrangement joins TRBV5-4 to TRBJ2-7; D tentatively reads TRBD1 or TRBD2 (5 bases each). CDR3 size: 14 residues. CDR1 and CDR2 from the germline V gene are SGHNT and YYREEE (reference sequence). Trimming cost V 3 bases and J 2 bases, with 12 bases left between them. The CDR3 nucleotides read TGTGCCAGCAGCTCACAGGACGGGACCTACGAGCAGTACTTC. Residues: CASSSQDGTYEQYF.

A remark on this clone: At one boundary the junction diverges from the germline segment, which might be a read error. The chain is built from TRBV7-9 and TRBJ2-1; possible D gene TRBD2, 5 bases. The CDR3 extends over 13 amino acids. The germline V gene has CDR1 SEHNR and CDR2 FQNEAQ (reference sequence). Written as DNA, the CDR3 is TGTGCCAGCAGCTTCGGTGAGGCGGGCCCATGGATCTTC. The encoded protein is CASSFGEAGPWIF.

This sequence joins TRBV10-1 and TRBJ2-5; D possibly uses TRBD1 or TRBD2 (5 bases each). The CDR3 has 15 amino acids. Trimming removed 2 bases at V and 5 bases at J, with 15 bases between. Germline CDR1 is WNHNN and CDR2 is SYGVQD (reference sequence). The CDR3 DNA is TGCGCCAGCAGTGAGGGGCAGTTCGAGGGGGAGACCCAGTACTTC. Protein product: CASSEGQFEGETQYF.

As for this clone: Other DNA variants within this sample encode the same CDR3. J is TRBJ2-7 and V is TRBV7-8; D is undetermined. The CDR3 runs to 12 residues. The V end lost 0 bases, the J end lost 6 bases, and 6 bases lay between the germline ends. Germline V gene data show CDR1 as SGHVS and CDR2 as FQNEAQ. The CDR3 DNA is TGTGCCAGCAGCTTAGCCCCGGGCGAGCAGTACTTC. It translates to CASSLAPGEQYF. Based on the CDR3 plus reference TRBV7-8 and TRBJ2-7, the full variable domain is GAGVSQSPRYKVAKRGQDVALRCDPISGHVSLFWYQQALGQGPEFLTYFQNEAQLDKSGLPSDRFFAERPEGSVSTLKIQRTQQEDSAVYLCASSLAPGEQYFGPGTRLTVT.